The clone carrying this T cell receptor beta chain was observed at least ten times. The antigen remains unidentified. The germline gives CDR1 KGHDR, CDR2 SFDVKD. This CDR3 is built from 16 residues. With 3 bases clipped from V and 3 bases from J, the junction kept 7 bases outside the gene matches. Individual cDNA molecules in this library carried unique molecular identifiers. TCRdb ran MiXCR on the RACE reads and lists one entry per CDR3 protein. The top ten clones hold 0.92% of a sample with 95,000 to 150,000 distinct CDR3 sequences, roughly an eighth of them seen once. The sample belongs to a study of human T cells and chemical hapten exposure. About the research overall: Upper back patch tests used 0.01% DPC, scored after 6 days.

Study outcomes and limitations: Expanded TCRs formed significantly more large CDR3 similarity clusters than controls.

Time point in this sample: patch test 1, 2 weeks after DPC sensitization. The treatment here: therapeutic diphenylcyclopropenone sensitization with weekly scalp DPC. Here the sequenced sample was whole blood, taken in connection with sensitization to the hapten diphenylcyclopropenone (DPC). The chain couples TRBV24-1 to TRBJ1-5; 7 nucleotides match TRBD1. The receptor's source is a man aged 18-30 years with alopecia areata. Some clones in this sample may be carry-over from other donors' samples. CDR3 nucleotide sequence: TGTGCCACCAGTGATCAAAACGGACAGGACAATCAGCCCCAGCATTTT. Its protein product is CATSDQNGQDNQPQHF.